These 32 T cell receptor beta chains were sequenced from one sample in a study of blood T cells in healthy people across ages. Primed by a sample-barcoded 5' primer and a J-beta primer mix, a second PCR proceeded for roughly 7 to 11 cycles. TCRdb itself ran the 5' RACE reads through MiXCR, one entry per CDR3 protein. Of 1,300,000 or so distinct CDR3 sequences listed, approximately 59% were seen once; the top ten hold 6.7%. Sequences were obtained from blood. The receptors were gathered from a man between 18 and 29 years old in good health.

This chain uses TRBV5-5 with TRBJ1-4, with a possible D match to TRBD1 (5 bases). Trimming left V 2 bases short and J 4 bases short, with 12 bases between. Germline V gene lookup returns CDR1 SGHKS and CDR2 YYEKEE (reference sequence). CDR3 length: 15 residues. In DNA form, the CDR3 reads TGTGCCAGCAGCTTTGACGGGACGAGTAATGAAAAACTGTTTTTT. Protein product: CASSFDGTSNEKLFF.

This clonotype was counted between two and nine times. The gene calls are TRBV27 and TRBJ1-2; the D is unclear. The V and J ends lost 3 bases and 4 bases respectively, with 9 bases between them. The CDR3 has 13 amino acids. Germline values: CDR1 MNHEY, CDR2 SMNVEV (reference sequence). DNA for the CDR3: TGTGCCAGCAGTTTTTACAGAAGCTATGGCTACACCTTC. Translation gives CASSFYRSYGYTF.

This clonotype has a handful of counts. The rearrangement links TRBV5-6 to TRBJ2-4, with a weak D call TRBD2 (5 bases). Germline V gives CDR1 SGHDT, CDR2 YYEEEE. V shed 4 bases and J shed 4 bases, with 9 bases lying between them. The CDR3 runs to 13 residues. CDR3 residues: CASSLGLKNIQYF. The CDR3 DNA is TGTGCCAGCAGCCTAGGACTGAAAAACATTCAGTACTTC.

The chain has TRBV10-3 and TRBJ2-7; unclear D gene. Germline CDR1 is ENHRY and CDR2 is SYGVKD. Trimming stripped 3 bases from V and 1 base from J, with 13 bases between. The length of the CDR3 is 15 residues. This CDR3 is CAISDPSGGSYEQYF. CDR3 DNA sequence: TGTGCCATCAGTGATCCGTCAGGTGGATCCTACGAGCAGTACTTC.

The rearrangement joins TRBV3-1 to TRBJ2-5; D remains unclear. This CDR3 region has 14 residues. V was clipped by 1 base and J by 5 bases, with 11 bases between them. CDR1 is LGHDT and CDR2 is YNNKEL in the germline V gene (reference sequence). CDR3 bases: TGTGCCAGCAGCCAAGGGACCGTGGTGGAGACCCAGTACTTC. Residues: CASSQGTVVETQYF.

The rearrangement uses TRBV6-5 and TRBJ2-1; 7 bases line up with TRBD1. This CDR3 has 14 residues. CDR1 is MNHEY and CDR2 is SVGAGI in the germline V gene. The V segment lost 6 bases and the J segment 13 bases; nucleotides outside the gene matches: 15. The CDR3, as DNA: TGTGCCAGCAGCTTTCGACAGGGACAAGAGACCCAGTTCTTC. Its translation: CASSFRQGQETQFF.

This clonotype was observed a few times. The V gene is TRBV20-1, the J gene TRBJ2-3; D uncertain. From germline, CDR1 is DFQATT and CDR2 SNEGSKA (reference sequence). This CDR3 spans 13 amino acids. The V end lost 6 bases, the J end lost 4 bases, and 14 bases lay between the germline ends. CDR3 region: CSALIPDADTQYF. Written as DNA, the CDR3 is TGCAGTGCCCTTATCCCCGATGCAGATACGCAGTATTTT.

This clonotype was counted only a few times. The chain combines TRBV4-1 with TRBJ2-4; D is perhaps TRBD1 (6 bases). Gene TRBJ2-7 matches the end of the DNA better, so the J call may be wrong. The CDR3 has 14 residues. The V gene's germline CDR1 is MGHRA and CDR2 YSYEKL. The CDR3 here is CASSQGGGIYEQYF. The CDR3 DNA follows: TGCGCCAGCAGCCAAGGAGGGGGAATCTACGAGCAGTACTTC.

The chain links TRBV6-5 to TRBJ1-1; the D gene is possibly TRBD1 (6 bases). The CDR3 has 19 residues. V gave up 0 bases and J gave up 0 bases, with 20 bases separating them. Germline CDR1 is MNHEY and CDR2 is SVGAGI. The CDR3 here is CASSYSIYGQGMLNTEAFF. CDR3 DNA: TGTGCCAGCAGTTACTCGATTTATGGGCAGGGGATGTTGAACACTGAAGCTTTCTTT.

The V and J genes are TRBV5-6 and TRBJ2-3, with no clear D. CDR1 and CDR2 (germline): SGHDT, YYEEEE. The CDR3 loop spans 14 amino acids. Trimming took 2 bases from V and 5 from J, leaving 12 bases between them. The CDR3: CASSFGSPGDTQYF. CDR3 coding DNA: TGTGCCAGCAGCTTCGGTAGCCCCGGAGATACGCAGTATTTT.

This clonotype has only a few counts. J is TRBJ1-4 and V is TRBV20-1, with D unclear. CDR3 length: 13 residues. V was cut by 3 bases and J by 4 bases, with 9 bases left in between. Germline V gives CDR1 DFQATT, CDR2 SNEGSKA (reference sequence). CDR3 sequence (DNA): TGCAGTGCTAGGACACTTTTTAATGAAAAACTGTTTTTT. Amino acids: CSARTLFNEKLFF.

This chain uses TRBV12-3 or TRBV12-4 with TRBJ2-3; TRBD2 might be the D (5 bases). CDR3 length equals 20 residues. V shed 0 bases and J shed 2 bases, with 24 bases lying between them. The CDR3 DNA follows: TGTGCCAGCAGTTTAGCCCGAAAGTTCGGTTTTGGAGGCTTCACAGATACGCAGTATTTT. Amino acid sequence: CASSLARKFGFGGFTDTQYF.

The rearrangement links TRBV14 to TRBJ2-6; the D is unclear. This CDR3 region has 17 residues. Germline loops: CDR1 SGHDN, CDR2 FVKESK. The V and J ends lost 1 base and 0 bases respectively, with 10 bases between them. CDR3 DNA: TGTGCCAGCAGCCAAGTCGCAGCTTACTCTGGGGCCAACGTCCTGACTTTC. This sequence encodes CASSQVAAYSGANVLTF.

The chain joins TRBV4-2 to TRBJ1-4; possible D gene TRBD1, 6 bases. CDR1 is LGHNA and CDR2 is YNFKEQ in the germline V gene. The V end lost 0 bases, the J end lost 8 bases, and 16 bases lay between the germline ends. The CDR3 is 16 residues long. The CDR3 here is CASSQELDRKDEKLFF. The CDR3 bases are TGTGCCAGCAGCCAAGAACTAGACAGGAAGGACGAAAAACTGTTTTTT.

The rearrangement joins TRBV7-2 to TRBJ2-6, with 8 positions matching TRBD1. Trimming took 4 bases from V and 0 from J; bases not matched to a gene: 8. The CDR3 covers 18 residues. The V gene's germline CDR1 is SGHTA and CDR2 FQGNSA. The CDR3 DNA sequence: TGTGCCAGCAGCTACGCCCTGACAGGGGCCTCTGGGGCCAACGTCCTGACTTTC. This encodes CASSYALTGASGANVLTF. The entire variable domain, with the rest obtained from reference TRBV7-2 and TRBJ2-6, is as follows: GAGVSQSPSNKVTEKGKDVELRCDPISGHTALYWYRQSLGQGLEFLIYFQGNSAPDKSGLPSDRFSAERTGGSVSTLTIQRTQQEDSAVYLCASSYALTGASGANVLTFGAGSRLTVL.

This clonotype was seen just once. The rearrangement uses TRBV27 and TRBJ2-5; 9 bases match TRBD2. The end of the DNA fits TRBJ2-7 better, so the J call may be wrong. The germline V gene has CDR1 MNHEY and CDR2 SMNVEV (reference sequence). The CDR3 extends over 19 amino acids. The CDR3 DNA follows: TGTGCCAGCAGCTCGTCCATTTCCCCCGGCGGGAGGGGTGACTACGAGCAGTACTTC. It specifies CASSSSISPGGRGDYEQYF.

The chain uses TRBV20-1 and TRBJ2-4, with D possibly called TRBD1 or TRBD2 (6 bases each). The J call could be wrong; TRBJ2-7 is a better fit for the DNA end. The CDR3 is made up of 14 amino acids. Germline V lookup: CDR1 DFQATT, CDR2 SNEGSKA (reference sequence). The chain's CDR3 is CSASKGGTKYEQYF. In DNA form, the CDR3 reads TGCAGTGCTAGTAAGGGGGGCACTAAATACGAGCAGTACTTC.

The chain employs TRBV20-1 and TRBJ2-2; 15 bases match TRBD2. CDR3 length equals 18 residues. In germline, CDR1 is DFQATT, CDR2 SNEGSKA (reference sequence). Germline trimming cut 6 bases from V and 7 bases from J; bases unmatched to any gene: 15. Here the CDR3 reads CSAKKTGLAGGFGGELFF. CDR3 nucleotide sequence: TGCAGTGCCAAGAAGACGGGACTAGCGGGAGGATTTGGCGGGGAGCTGTTTTTT.

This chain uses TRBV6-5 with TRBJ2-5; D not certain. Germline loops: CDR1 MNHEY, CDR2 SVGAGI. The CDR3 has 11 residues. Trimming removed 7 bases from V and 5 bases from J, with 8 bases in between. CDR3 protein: CASTNEETQYF. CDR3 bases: TGTGCCAGCACCAACGAGGAGACCCAGTACTTC.

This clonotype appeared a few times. This chain's CDR3 is CASSPLLATEQYF. DNA for the CDR3: TGTGCCAGCAGTCCATTACTAGCGACCGAGCAGTACTTC. The V gene is TRBV7-2, the J gene TRBJ2-5; TRBD2 matches 7 bases. The DNA end is a closer match to TRBJ2-7, so the J assignment may be wrong. This CDR3 contains 13 residues. The germline CDR1 and CDR2 sequences are SGHTA and FQGNSA.

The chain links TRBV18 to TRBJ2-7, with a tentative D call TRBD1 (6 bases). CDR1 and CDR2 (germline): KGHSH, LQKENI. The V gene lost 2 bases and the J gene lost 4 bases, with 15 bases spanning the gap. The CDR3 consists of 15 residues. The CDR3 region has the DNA TGTGCCAGCTCACCAGTCGGGACAAATTGGTACGAGCAGTACTTC. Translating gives CASSPVGTNWYEQYF.

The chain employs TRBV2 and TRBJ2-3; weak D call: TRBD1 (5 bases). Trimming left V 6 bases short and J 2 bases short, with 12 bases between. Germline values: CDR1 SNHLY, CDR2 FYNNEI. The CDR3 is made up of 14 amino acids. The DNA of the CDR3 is TGTGCCAGCAGCACAGGTTCTTACACAGATACGCAGTATTTT. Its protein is CASSTGSYTDTQYF.

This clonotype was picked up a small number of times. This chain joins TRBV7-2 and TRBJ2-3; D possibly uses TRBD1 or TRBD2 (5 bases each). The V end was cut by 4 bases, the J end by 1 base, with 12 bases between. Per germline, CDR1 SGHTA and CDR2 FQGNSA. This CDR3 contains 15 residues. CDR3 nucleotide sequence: TGTGCCAGCAGCTACCGGGGCCCTGGCACAGATACGCAGTATTTT. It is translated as CASSYRGPGTDTQYF. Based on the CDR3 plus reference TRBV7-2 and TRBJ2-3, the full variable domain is GAGVSQSPSNKVTEKGKDVELRCDPISGHTALYWYRQSLGQGLEFLIYFQGNSAPDKSGLPSDRFSAERTGGSVSTLTIQRTQQEDSAVYLCASSYRGPGTDTQYFGPGTRLTVL.

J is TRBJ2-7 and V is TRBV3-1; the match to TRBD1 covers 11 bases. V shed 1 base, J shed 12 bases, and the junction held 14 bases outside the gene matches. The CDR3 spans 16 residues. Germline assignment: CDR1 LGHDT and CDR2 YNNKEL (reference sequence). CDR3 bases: TGTGCCAGCAGCCAAGGGGACAGGGGGATTGGTGAGACCCGGTACTTC. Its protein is CASSQGDRGIGETRYF.

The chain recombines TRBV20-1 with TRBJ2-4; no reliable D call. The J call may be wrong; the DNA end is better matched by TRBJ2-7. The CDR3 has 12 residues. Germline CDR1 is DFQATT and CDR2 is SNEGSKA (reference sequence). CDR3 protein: CSARDWRCEQYF. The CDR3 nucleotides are TGCAGTGCTAGAGATTGGAGATGCGAGCAGTACTTC.

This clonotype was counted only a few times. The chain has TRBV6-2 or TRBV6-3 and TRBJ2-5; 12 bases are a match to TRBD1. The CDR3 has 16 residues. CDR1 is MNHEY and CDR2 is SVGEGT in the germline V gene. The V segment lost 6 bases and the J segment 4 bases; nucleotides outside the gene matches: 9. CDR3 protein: CASSPTGTGGAETQYF. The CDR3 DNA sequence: TGTGCCAGCAGCCCCACCGGGACAGGGGGCGCAGAGACCCAGTACTTC.

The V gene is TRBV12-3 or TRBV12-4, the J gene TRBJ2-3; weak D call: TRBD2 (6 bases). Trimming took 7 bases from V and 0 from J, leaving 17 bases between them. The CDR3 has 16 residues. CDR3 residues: CASNMGLSPSTDTQYF. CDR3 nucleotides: TGTGCCAGCAACATGGGACTTTCCCCTAGCACAGATACGCAGTATTTT.

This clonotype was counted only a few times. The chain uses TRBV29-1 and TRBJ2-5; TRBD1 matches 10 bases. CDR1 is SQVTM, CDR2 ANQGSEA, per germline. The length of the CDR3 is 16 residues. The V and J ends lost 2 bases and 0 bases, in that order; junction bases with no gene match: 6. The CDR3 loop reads CSVEILGQGNQETQYF. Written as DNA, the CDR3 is TGCAGCGTTGAAATCCTGGGACAGGGGAACCAAGAGACCCAGTACTTC.

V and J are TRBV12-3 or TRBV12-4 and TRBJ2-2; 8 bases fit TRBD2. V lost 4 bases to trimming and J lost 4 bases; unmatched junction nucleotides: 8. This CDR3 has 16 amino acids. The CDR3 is CASSYIAGRSTGELFF. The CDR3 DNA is TGTGCCAGCAGTTACATAGCGGGGCGAAGCACCGGGGAGCTGTTTTTT.

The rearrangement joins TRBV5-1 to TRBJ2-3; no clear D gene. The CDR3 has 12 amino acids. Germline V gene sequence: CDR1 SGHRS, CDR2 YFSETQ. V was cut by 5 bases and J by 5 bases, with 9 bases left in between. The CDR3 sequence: CASREAEDTQYF. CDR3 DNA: TGCGCCAGCAGAGAGGCAGAAGATACGCAGTATTTT. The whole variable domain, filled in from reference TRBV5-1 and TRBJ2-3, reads KAGVTQTPRYLIKTRGQQVTLSCSPISGHRSVSWYQQTPGQGLQFLFEYFSETQRNKGNFPGRFSGRQFSNSRSEMNVSTLELGDSALYLCASREAEDTQYFGPGTRLTVL.

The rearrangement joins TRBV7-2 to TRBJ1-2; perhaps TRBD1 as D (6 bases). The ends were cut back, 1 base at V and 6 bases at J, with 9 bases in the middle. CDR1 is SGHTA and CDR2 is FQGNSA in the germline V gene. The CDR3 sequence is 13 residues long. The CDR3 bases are TGTGCCAGCAGCTTAGGACAGGTGGATGGCTACACCTTC. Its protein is CASSLGQVDGYTF. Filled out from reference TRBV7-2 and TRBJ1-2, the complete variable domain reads GAGVSQSPSNKVTEKGKDVELRCDPISGHTALYWYRQSLGQGLEFLIYFQGNSAPDKSGLPSDRFSAERTGGSVSTLTIQRTQQEDSAVYLCASSLGQVDGYTFGSGTRLTVV.

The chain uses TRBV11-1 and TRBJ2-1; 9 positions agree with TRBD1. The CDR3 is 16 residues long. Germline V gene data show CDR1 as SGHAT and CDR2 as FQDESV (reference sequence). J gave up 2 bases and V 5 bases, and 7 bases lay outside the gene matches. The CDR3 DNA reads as TGTGCCAGCAGCCCCTCCACAGGGGGCGCCTACAATGAGCAGTTCTTC. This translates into CASSPSTGGAYNEQFF. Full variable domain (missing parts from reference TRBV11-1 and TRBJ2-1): EAEVAQSPRYKITEKSQAVAFWCDPISGHATLYWYRQILGQGPELLVQFQDESVVDDSQLPKDRFSAERLKGVDSTLKIQPAELGDSAMYLCASSPSTGGAYNEQFFGPGTRLTVL.